The 11 T cell receptor beta chains reported below all come from one sample, sequenced in a study of Ad26.COV2.S vaccination and SARS-CoV-2 variants. Noted treatment: roughly 18 received Ad26.COV2.S at low or high dose, single or two shots; about 5 received placebo; per-sample allocation not given. All samples were drawn on day 63, counting from the first vaccine or placebo injection. Method: immunoSEQ multiplex PCR; TCRdb's copy keeps in-frame clones and lacks some. The sample lists approximately 240,000 clones; approximately 90% were seen once. The starting material was peripheral blood, obtained in a trial of Ad26.COV2.S vaccine versus placebo. The source of these receptors is a person aged 18-60 years who received the Ad26.COV2.S COVID-19 vaccine or a placebo.

The genes are TRBV5-1 and TRBJ1-5; the D gene is possibly TRBD1 (6 bases). Trimming pared 4 bases from V and 0 bases from J, leaving 11 bases between. The V gene's germline CDR1 is SGHRS and CDR2 YFSETQ. The CDR3 totals 15 residues. The chain's CDR3 is CASSAEGVSNQPQHF. CDR3 coding DNA: TGCGCCAGCAGCGCCGAGGGGGTTAGCAATCAGCCCCAGCATTTT.

The rearrangement joins TRBV7-8 to TRBJ2-3, with D perhaps TRBD2 (6 bases). This CDR3 spans 13 amino acids. CDR1 is SGHVS and CDR2 is FQNEAQ in the germline V gene. Trimming removed 5 bases at V and 5 bases at J, with 11 bases between. CDR3 nucleotides: TGTGCCAGCAGCCGGGACTGGAGAGATACGCAGTATTTT. It encodes CASSRDWRDTQYF.

The genes are TRBV27 and TRBJ2-7; possibly TRBD1 for D (8 bases). V lost 1 base, J lost 3 bases, and 22 bases lay in between. CDR3 length: 18 amino acids. The germline CDR1 and CDR2 sequences are MNHEY and SMNVEV (reference sequence). CDR3 nucleotides: TGTGCCAGCAGTTTATTTGGGAGGGGTCAGGGGGCGGTCTACGAGCAGTACTTC. It yields the protein CASSLFGRGQGAVYEQYF.

The gene calls are TRBV6-5 and TRBJ2-7, with TRBD2 matching 12 bases. Germline CDR1 and CDR2: MNHEY and SVGAGI. The CDR3 loop spans 15 amino acids. The trim removed 6 bases at V and 6 bases at J, leaving 9 bases unmatched. The CDR3 loop is CASRRTSGASGEQYF. DNA of the CDR3: TGTGCCAGCAGAAGGACTAGCGGGGCGTCCGGCGAGCAGTACTTC.

The V call is TRBV14, the J call TRBJ2-3, with D maybe TRBD2 (6 bases). The CDR3 loop spans 15 amino acids. The germline CDR1 and CDR2 sequences are SGHDN and FVKESK. Trimming took off 2 bases at V and 5 bases at J, with 14 bases between the two ends. The CDR3 DNA sequence: TGTGCCAGCAGCCAACTTCGGGGGTTGGGAGATACGCAGTATTTT. This gives the protein CASSQLRGLGDTQYF.

V usage is TRBV6-5 and J usage is TRBJ1-6; D gene uncertain. The CDR3 length is 16 residues. V was clipped by 2 bases and J by 0 bases, with 8 bases between them. CDR1 and CDR2 (germline): MNHEY, SVGAGI. The CDR3 here is CASSYTPSSYNSPLHF. The CDR3 nucleotides are TGTGCCAGCAGTTACACTCCGAGCTCCTATAATTCACCCCTCCACTTT.

CDR3 DNA sequence: TGTGCCAGCAGTTTTGGGCGGGGAATTTCGGTATGGCCCCAGCATTTT. This sequence encodes CASSFGRGISVWPQHF. This chain uses TRBV28 with TRBJ1-5; D unresolved. Trimming cost V 3 bases and J 9 bases, with 21 bases left between them. The CDR3 covers 16 residues. CDR1 MDHEN and CDR2 SYDVKM come from the germline V gene.

The chain joins TRBV9 to TRBJ2-3; D not certain. Trimming took off 4 bases at V and 4 bases at J, with 7 bases between the two ends. This CDR3 region has 12 residues. From germline, CDR1 is SGDLS and CDR2 YYNGEE. In nucleotides, the CDR3 is TGTGCCAGCAGCTTCTCATCAGATACGCAGTATTTT. This sequence encodes CASSFSSDTQYF.

This clone came up once. The J gene is TRBJ2-3, the V gene TRBV18, with 9 bases that match TRBD1. CDR3 length equals 15 residues. The ends lost 1 base at V and 4 bases at J; junction bases unmatched: 3. The germline gives CDR1 KGHSH, CDR2 LQKENI. The CDR3 sequence: CASSPLDRGPDTQYF. The CDR3 region has the DNA TGTGCCAGCTCACCACTGGACAGGGGCCCAGATACGCAGTATTTT.

This sequence joins TRBV4-3 and TRBJ2-7; 10 bases are a match to TRBD2. The V gene's germline CDR1 is LGHNA and CDR2 YSLEER. This CDR3 has 15 residues. The ends lost 1 base at V and 3 bases at J; junction bases unmatched: 3. CDR3 sequence: CASSQGVAGGYEQYF. The CDR3 DNA reads as TGCGCCAGCAGCCAAGGGGTAGCGGGGGGCTACGAGCAGTACTTC.

This clone was detected a few times. CDR3 loop: CATSELGTDYNEQFF. The CDR3 DNA sequence: TGTGCCACCAGTGAATTAGGGACGGATTACAATGAGCAGTTCTTC. V gene TRBV24-1 combines with J gene TRBJ2-1, with D perhaps assigned TRBD1 or TRBD2 (5 bases each). The CDR3 is 15 amino acids. The V and J ends lost 4 bases and 4 bases respectively, with 13 bases between them. In germline, CDR1 is KGHDR, CDR2 SFDVKD.